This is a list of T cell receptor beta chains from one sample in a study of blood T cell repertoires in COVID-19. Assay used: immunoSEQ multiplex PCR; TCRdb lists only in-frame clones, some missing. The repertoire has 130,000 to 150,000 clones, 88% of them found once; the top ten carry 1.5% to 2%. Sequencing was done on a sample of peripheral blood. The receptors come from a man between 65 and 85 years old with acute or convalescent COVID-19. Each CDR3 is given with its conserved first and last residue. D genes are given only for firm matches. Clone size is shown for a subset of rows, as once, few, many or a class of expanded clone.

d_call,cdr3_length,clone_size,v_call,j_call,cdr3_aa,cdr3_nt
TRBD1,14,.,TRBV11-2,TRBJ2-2,CASSLRDRTGELFF,TGTGCCAGCAGCTTAAGGGACAGGACCGGGGAGCTGTTTTTT
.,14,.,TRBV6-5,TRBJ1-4,CASTRQATNEKLFF,TGTGCCAGCACCAGACAGGCAACTAATGAAAAACTGTTTTTT
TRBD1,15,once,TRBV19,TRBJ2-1,CASSPGTGSYNEQFF,TGTGCCAGTAGTCCCGGGACAGGGTCCTACAATGAGCAGTTCTTC
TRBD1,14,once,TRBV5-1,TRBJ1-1,CASSPGQGGTEAFF,TGCGCCAGCAGCCCGGGACAGGGAGGCACTGAAGCTTTCTTT
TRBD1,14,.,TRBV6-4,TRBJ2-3,CASRTTGNADTQYF,TGTGCCAGCCGAACGACAGGGAATGCGGATACGCAGTATTTT
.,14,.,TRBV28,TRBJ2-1,CASSLAGARNEQFF,TGTGCCAGCAGTCTCGCAGGGGCACGGAATGAGCAGTTCTTC
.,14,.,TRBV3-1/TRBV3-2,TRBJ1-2,CASSPGLTPYGYTF,TGTGCCAGCAGCCCAGGACTGACTCCCTATGGCTACACCTTC
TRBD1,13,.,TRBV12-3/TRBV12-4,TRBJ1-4,CASSRDRVEKLFF,TGTGCCAGCAGTCGGGACAGGGTAGAAAAACTGTTTTTT
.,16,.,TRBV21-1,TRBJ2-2,CASSKEDRGNVGELFF,TGTGCCAGCAGCAAAGAGGACAGGGGAAATGTCGGGGAGCTGTTTTTT
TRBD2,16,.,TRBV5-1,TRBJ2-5,CASSLGAGLSGETQYF,TGCGCCAGCAGCTTGGGCGCGGGACTAAGTGGGGAGACCCAGTACTTC
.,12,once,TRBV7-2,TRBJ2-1,CASSPGRGEQFF,TGTGCCAGCAGCCCCGGAAGGGGTGAGCAGTTCTTC
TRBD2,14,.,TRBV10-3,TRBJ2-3,CAIRRAGGQDTQYF,TGTGCCATCCGTAGGGCGGGGGGGCAAGATACGCAGTATTTT
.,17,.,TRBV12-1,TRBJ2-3,CASSFLFPRLSTDTQYF,TGTGCCAGCAGCTTTCTTTTCCCGCGACTAAGCACAGATACGCAGTATTTT
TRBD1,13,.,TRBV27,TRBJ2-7,CASRGQVSYEQYF,TGTGCCAGCAGAGGACAGGTCTCCTACGAGCAGTACTTC
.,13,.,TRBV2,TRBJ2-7,CASSEEVRREQYF,TGTGCCAGCAGTGAAGAAGTACGGCGGGAGCAGTACTTC
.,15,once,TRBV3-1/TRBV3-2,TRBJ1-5,CASSHGIRGNQPQHF,TGTGCCAGCAGCCACGGCATTCGGGGCAATCAGCCCCAGCATTTT
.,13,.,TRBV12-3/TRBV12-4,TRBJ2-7,CASSLRGSYEQYF,TGTGCCAGCAGTTTAAGGGGATCCTACGAGCAGTACTTC
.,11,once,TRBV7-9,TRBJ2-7,CASSTQTEQYF,TGTGCCAGCAGCACCCAGACAGAGCAGTACTTC
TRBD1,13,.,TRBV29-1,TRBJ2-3,CSADREVTDTQYF,TGCAGCGCCGACAGGGAAGTTACAGATACGCAGTATTTT